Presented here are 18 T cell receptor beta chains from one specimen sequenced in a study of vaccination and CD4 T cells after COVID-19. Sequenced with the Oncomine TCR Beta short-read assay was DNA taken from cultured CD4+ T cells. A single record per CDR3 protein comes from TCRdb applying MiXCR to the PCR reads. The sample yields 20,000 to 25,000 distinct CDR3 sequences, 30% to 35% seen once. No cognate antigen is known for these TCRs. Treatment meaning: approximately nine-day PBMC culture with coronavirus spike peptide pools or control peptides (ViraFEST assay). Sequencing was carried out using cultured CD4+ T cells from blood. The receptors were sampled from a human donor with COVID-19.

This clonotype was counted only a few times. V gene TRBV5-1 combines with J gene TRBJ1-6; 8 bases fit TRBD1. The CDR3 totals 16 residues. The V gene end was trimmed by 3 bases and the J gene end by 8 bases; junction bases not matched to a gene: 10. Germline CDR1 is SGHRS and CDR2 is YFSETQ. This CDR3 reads CASSSHLRGPDSPLHF. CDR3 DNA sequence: TGCGCCAGCAGCTCCCACCTCAGGGGGCCTGATTCACCCCTCCACTTT.

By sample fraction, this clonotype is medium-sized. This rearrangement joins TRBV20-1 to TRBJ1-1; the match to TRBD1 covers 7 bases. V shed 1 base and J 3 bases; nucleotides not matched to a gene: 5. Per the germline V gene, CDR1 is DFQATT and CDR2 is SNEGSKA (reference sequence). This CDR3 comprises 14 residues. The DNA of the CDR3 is TGCAGTGCTAGAGTGGGACAGTCTTACACTGAAGCTTTCTTT. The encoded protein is CSARVGQSYTEAFF.

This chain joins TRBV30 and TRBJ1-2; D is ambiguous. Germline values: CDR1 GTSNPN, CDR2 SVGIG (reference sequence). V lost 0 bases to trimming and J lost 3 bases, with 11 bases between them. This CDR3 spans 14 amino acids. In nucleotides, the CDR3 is TGTGCCTGGAGTGTACGAAAGGCGGACTATGGCTACACCTTC. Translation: CAWSVRKADYGYTF.

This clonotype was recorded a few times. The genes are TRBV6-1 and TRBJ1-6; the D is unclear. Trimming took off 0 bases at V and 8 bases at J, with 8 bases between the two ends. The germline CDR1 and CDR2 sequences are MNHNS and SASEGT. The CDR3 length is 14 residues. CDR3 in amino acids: CASSEAGGDSPLHF. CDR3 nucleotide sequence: TGTGCCAGCAGTGAAGCGGGAGGAGATTCACCCCTCCACTTT.

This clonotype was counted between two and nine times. The CDR3 protein is CASRPGTSGARTQYF. The CDR3 region has the DNA TGTGCCAGCAGACCCGGGACTAGCGGGGCGAGGACCCAGTACTTC. V and J are TRBV6-1 and TRBJ2-5; 13 bases map to TRBD2. The CDR3 length is 15 residues. With 6 bases clipped from V and 7 bases from J, the junction kept 8 bases outside the gene matches. Germline-derived CDR1 and CDR2 are MNHNS and SASEGT.

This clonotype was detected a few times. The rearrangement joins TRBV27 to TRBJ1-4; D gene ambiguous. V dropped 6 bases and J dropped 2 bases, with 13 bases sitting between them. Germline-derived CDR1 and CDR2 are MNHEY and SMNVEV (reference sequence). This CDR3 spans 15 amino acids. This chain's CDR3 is CASSPFSGTNEKLFF. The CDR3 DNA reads TGTGCCAGCAGCCCTTTTTCGGGGACTAATGAAAAACTGTTTTTT.

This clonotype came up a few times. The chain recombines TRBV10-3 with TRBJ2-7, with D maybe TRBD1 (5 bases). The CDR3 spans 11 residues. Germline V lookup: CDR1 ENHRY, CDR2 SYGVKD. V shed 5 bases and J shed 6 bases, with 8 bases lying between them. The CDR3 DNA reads TGTGCCATCAGTACAGGCGCCGAGCAGTACTTC. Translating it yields CAISTGAEQYF.

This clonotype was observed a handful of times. In DNA, the CDR3 is TGTGCCAGCAGCTTGATGGGGGCCATCAATGAGCAGTTCTTC. Translated, it gives CASSLMGAINEQFF. V is TRBV11-2 and J is TRBJ2-1; perhaps TRBD1 as D (6 bases). There are 14 residues in the CDR3. CDR1 is SGHAT and CDR2 is FQNNGV in the germline V gene. V was trimmed by 3 bases and J by 6 bases, leaving 12 bases between them.

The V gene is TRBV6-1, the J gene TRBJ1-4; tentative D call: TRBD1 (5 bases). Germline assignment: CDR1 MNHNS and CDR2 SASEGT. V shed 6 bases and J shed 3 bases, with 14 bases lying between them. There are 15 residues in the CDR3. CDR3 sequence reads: CASREFQGPNEKLFF. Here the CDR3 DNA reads TGTGCCAGCAGGGAGTTTCAGGGACCTAATGAAAAACTGTTTTTT.

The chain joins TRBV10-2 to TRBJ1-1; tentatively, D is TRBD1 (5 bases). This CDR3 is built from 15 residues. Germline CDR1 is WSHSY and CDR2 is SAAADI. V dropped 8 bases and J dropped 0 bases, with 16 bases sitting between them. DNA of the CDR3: TGCGCCAGCGGACTGACAGTGACCATGAACACTGAAGCTTTCTTT. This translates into CASGLTVTMNTEAFF.

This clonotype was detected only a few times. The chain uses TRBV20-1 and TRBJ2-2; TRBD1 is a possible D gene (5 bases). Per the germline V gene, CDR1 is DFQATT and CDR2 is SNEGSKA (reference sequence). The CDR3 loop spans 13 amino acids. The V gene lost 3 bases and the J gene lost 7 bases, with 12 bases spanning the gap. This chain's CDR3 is CSASQGTIGELFF. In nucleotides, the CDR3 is TGCAGTGCTAGCCAGGGTACCATCGGGGAGCTGTTTTTT.

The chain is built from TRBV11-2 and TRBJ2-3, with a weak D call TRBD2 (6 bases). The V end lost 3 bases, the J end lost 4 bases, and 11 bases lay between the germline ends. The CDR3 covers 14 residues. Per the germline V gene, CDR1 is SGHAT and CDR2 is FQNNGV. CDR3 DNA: TGTGCCAGCAGCTTGGAGGGGCCTCCAGATACGCAGTATTTT. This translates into CASSLEGPPDTQYF.

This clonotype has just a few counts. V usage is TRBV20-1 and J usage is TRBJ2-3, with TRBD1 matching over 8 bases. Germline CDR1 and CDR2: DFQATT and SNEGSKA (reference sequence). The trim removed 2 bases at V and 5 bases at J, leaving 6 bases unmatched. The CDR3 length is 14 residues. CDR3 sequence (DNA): TGCAGTGCTAGAACAGGGGGAAGTAAAGATACGCAGTATTTT. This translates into CSARTGGSKDTQYF.

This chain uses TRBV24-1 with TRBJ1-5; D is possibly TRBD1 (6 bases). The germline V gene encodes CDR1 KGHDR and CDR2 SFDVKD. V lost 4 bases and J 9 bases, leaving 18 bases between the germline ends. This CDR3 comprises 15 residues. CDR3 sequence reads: CATSESGTTISPQHF. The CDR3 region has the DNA TGTGCCACCAGTGAATCGGGGACAACGATTTCGCCCCAGCATTTT.

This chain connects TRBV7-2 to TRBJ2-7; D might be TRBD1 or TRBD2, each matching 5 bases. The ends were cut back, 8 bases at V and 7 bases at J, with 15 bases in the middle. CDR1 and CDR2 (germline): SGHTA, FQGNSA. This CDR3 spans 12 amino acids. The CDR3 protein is CASASGGREQYF. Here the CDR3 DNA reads TGTGCCAGCGCCTCTGGGGGTAGGGAGCAGTACTTC.

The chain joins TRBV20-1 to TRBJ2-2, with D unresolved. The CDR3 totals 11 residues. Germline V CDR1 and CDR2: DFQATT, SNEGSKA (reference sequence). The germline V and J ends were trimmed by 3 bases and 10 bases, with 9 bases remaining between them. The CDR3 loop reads CSARSGLELFF. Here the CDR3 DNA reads TGCAGTGCTAGGTCCGGCTTGGAGCTGTTTTTT.

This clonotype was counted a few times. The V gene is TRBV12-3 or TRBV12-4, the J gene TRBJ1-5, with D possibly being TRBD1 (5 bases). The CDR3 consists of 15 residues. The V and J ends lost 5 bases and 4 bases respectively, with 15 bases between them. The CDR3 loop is CASSEQTGGNQPQHF. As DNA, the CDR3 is TGTGCCAGCAGTGAACAAACGGGGGGGAATCAGCCCCAGCATTTT.

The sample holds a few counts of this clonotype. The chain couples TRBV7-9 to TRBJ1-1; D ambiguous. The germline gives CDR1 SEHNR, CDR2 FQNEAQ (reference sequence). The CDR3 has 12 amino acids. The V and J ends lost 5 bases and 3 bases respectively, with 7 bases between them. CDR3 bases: TGTGCCAGCAGCCCCAGCCACACTGAAGCTTTCTTT. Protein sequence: CASSPSHTEAFF.